One and the same sample provided the 31 T cell receptor beta chains below, sequenced in a study of blood T cell repertoires in COVID-19. Data came from immunoSEQ multiplex PCR; TCRdb stores just in-frame clones and leaves some out. Among 150,000 to 200,000 clones listed, around four fifths were seen once. Material for sequencing was peripheral blood. All receptors derive from a woman in her thirties with acute or convalescent COVID-19.

The chain uses TRBV27 and TRBJ1-1; no reliable D call. The CDR3 consists of 15 residues. Germline V CDR1 and CDR2: MNHEY, SMNVEV (reference sequence). The V and J ends lost 0 bases and 0 bases respectively, with 8 bases between them. In DNA form, the CDR3 reads TGTGCCAGCAGTTTATCCTACGGTTTGAACACTGAAGCTTTCTTT. Translating gives CASSLSYGLNTEAFF.

The table lists this clone with a few counts. This specimen includes other DNA sequences encoding the same CDR3. The genes are TRBV24-1 and TRBJ2-3; D gene unclear. Trimming stripped 0 bases from V and 1 base from J, with 4 bases between. This CDR3 contains 14 residues. Germline values: CDR1 KGHDR, CDR2 SFDVKD. The chain's CDR3 is CATSDLRGTDTQYF. In DNA form, the CDR3 reads TGTGCCACCAGTGATTTGCGGGGCACAGATACGCAGTATTTT.

The chain joins TRBV7-2 to TRBJ2-5; 9 bases align to TRBD1. CDR3 size: 16 residues. V lost 1 base, J lost 5 bases, and 8 bases stayed unmatched. Germline V lookup: CDR1 SGHTA, CDR2 FQGNSA. The CDR3 sequence: CASSLVGTGRGETQYF. CDR3 sequence (DNA): TGTGCCAGCAGCTTAGTAGGGACAGGGAGAGGCGAGACCCAGTACTTC.

J is TRBJ2-7 and V is TRBV6-5, with 8 bases matching TRBD1. The V gene's germline CDR1 is MNHEY and CDR2 SVGAGI. V lost 10 bases and J lost 2; bases outside the gene matches: 7. This CDR3 contains 13 residues. CDR3 amino acids: CATGTGPTYEQYF. CDR3 coding DNA: TGTGCCACGGGGACAGGACCTACCTACGAGCAGTACTTC.

This clone was found once. The V gene is TRBV19, the J gene TRBJ1-2; no firm D call. The CDR3 has 11 residues. Looked up from germline, CDR1 is LNHDA and CDR2 is SQIVND (reference sequence). The V and J ends lost 6 bases and 5 bases respectively, with 7 bases between them. Here the CDR3 reads CASSEWYGYTF. The CDR3 nucleotides read TGTGCCAGTAGCGAGTGGTATGGCTACACCTTC.

V gene TRBV7-2 combines with J gene TRBJ2-5; D gene unclear. V was pared by 7 bases and J by 1 base, with 10 bases between. The CDR3 sequence is 13 residues long. From germline, CDR1 is SGHTA and CDR2 FQGNSA. CDR3 nucleotides: TGTGCCAGCACCCGCAGTGCCCAAGAGACCCAGTACTTC. Translated: CASTRSAQETQYF.

CDR3 amino acids: CASSLRVGGTEAFF. Written as DNA, the CDR3 is TGTGCCAGCAGTCTGCGGGTAGGTGGGACTGAAGCTTTCTTT. The chain combines TRBV28 with TRBJ1-1, with D unclear. This CDR3 region has 14 residues. V lost 5 bases, J lost 5 bases, and 15 bases lay in between. Germline V gives CDR1 MDHEN, CDR2 SYDVKM.

V usage is TRBV5-8 and J usage is TRBJ2-7; D is undetermined. CDR3 length equals 15 residues. Per the germline V gene, CDR1 is SGHTS and CDR2 is YDEGEE. V was clipped by 4 bases and J by 3 bases, with 17 bases between them. The CDR3 reads CASSAGGGFNYEQYF. DNA of the CDR3: TGTGCCAGCAGCGCTGGCGGTGGTTTCAACTACGAGCAGTACTTC.

V usage is TRBV7-2 and J usage is TRBJ2-5; no definite D call. This CDR3 is built from 12 residues. Per the germline V gene, CDR1 is SGHTA and CDR2 is FQGNSA. The ends were cut back, 5 bases at V and 3 bases at J, with 7 bases in the middle. DNA of the CDR3: TGTGCCAGCAGCCCCAGGAAAGAGACCCAGTACTTC. Translation: CASSPRKETQYF.

The chain combines TRBV3-1 (or the pseudogene TRBV3-2) with TRBJ1-1; D is possibly TRBD1 (6 bases). V gave up 3 bases and J gave up 7 bases, with 12 bases separating them. The CDR3 covers 13 residues. The germline V gene encodes CDR1 LGHDT and CDR2 YNNKEL (reference sequence). CDR3 DNA sequence: TGTGCCAGCAGCCATACAGGGAGCAATGAAGCTTTCTTT. This gives the protein CASSHTGSNEAFF.

There are a few counts of this clone. J is TRBJ1-6 and V is TRBV7-6; 12 nucleotides match TRBD1. With 6 bases clipped from V and 9 bases from J, the junction kept 9 bases outside the gene matches. CDR3 length: 16 amino acids. Per the germline V gene, CDR1 is SGHVS and CDR2 is FNYEAQ. CDR3 sequence reads: CASSRSRDRGPSPLHF. DNA for the CDR3: TGTGCCAGCAGTCGTTCCCGGGACAGGGGGCCTTCACCCCTCCACTTT.

The rearrangement uses TRBV28 and TRBJ2-7, with 12 bases identical to TRBD2. The CDR3 spans 15 residues. The germline CDR1 and CDR2 sequences are MDHEN and SYDVKM. J gave up 5 bases and V 3 bases, and 5 bases lay outside the gene matches. The CDR3, as DNA: TGTGCCAGCAGTTTTGTCACTAGCGGGGGGAACGAGCAGTACTTC. Translated, it gives CASSFVTSGGNEQYF.

The chain uses TRBV19 and TRBJ2-3, with D maybe TRBD2 (5 bases). The ends were cut back, 6 bases at V and 4 bases at J, with 14 bases in the middle. CDR1 is LNHDA, CDR2 SQIVND, per germline (reference sequence). This CDR3 has 14 amino acids. CDR3 bases: TGTGCCAGTAGGGACTTTCGTCTCCCAGATACGCAGTATTTT. This gives the protein CASRDFRLPDTQYF.

The chain uses TRBV6-5 and TRBJ1-4; no clear D gene. The CDR3 contains 12 residues. V was pared by 4 bases and J by 3 bases, with 3 bases between. Germline lookup yields CDR1 MNHEY and CDR2 SVGAGI. The CDR3 loop is CASSSANEKLFF. CDR3 DNA: TGTGCCAGCAGTTCCGCTAATGAAAAACTGTTTTTT.

This clone turned up a few times. This chain connects TRBV6-5 to TRBJ2-2; a weak D match, TRBD1 (5 bases). V was trimmed by 10 bases and J by 3 bases, leaving 9 bases between them. The CDR3 loop spans 12 amino acids. Germline V gives CDR1 MNHEY, CDR2 SVGAGI. CDR3 nucleotide sequence: TGTGCCAACGCCAGGGACACCGGGGAGCTGTTTTTT. Translating it yields CANARDTGELFF.

The chain recombines TRBV19 with TRBJ2-2; D is possibly TRBD1 (6 bases). Per germline, CDR1 LNHDA and CDR2 SQIVND (reference sequence). CDR3 size: 16 residues. Trimming took off 2 bases at V and 6 bases at J, with 16 bases between the two ends. The CDR3 region is CASSIRSQGIAGELFF. CDR3 coding DNA: TGTGCCAGTAGTATACGGTCGCAGGGGATAGCCGGGGAGCTGTTTTTT.

The chain combines TRBV7-2 with TRBJ1-2, with 9 bases that match TRBD1. Germline CDR1 SGHTA, CDR2 FQGNSA. V shed 3 bases and J 2 bases; nucleotides not matched to a gene: 1. The CDR3 consists of 14 residues. The DNA for the CDR3 is TGTGCCAGCAGCTTCGGACAGGGGAACTATGGCTACACCTTC. Its protein is CASSFGQGNYGYTF.

This chain connects TRBV6-5 to TRBJ1-2; D unclear. Germline V lookup: CDR1 MNHEY, CDR2 SVGAGI. Trimming removed 2 bases from V and 8 bases from J, with 15 bases in between. This CDR3 has 14 residues. CDR3 amino acids: CASSYPGPAGGYTF. CDR3 DNA sequence: TGTGCCAGCAGTTACCCAGGACCCGCGGGGGGCTACACCTTC.

The chain couples TRBV9 to TRBJ1-6; TRBD1 might be the D (6 bases). Trimming removed 0 bases from V and 3 bases from J, with 7 bases in between. CDR1 is SGDLS and CDR2 is YYNGEE in the germline V gene. The CDR3 contains 15 residues. Here the CDR3 DNA reads TGTGCCAGCAGCGTAGCCAGGGGCTATAATTCACCCCTCCACTTT. This translates into CASSVARGYNSPLHF.

The chain joins TRBV1 to TRBJ2-6; TRBD2 is taken as the D call from the table, unchecked against the DNA. TRBV1 is a pseudogene segment. The CDR3 has 18 amino acids. CDR3 residues: CTSIRLAGGPYGANVLTF. DNA for the CDR3: TGCACCAGCATCCGACTAGCGGGAGGGCCATACGGGGCCAACGTCCTGACTTTC.

The V gene is TRBV19, the J gene TRBJ1-1, with D unclear. The CDR3 runs to 11 residues. With 3 bases removed from V and 5 bases from J, the gap between germline ends came to 4 bases. The germline CDR1 and CDR2 sequences are LNHDA and SQIVND (reference sequence). The CDR3 region has the DNA TGTGCCAGTAGTATCGGGACTGAAGCTTTCTTT. As protein: CASSIGTEAFF.

This chain joins TRBV5-4 and TRBJ2-1, with 8 bases identical to TRBD2. Germline lookup yields CDR1 SGHNT and CDR2 YYREEE (reference sequence). This CDR3 is built from 14 residues. With V trimmed by 1 base and J by 4 bases, 1 base remained unmatched. The CDR3 loop reads CASSLSGSYNEQFF. The CDR3, as DNA: TGTGCCAGCAGCTTGAGCGGGAGTTACAATGAGCAGTTCTTC.

The chain joins TRBV10-1 to TRBJ2-5; tentatively, D is TRBD2 (5 bases). This CDR3 comprises 17 residues. Trimming removed 0 bases at V and 0 bases at J, with 14 bases between. CDR1 and CDR2 (germline): WNHNN, SYGVQD (reference sequence). The CDR3 nucleotides are TGCGCCAGCAGTGAGTCATTTGGCGGGCCGTACCAAGAGACCCAGTACTTC. Translating it yields CASSESFGGPYQETQYF.

V and J are TRBV2 and TRBJ2-3; D gene unclear. CDR3 size: 10 residues. Germline V gives CDR1 SNHLY, CDR2 FYNNEI. V gave up 10 bases and J gave up 6 bases, with 8 bases separating them. The CDR3 DNA sequence: TGTGCCACACAATCGGATACGCAGTATTTT. This encodes CATQSDTQYF.

V gene TRBV19 combines with J gene TRBJ2-7; 7 bases are shared with TRBD1. From germline, CDR1 is LNHDA and CDR2 SQIVND (reference sequence). The CDR3 loop spans 13 amino acids. Germline trimming cut 4 bases from V and 6 bases from J; bases unmatched to any gene: 6. The CDR3 nucleotides are TGTGCCAGTAGTACCCTGACAGGGTCCGAGCAGTACTTC. Amino acids: CASSTLTGSEQYF.

This chain links TRBV29-1 with TRBJ2-3; 7 nucleotides align to TRBD1. Germline V CDR1 and CDR2: SQVTM, ANQGSEA. This CDR3 is built from 14 residues. Trimming cost V 4 bases and J 6 bases; bases outside gene matches: 10. The CDR3 DNA follows: TGCAGCGTTGCGAAGCAGGGGGTCAAGGATACGCAGTATTTT. This encodes CSVAKQGVKDTQYF.

This clone is a singleton in its sample. Distinct nucleotide sequences in the sample also encode this CDR3. CDR3 nucleotide sequence: TGTGCCAGCAGGCCAGGGGGGGCCAAAAACATTCAGTACTTC. Translated, it gives CASRPGGAKNIQYF. The chain combines TRBV28 with TRBJ2-4, with D possibly TRBD1 on 7 matching bases. The V and J ends lost 6 bases and 1 base respectively, with 10 bases between them. This CDR3 comprises 14 residues. Germline V lookup: CDR1 MDHEN, CDR2 SYDVKM.

The chain uses TRBV9 and TRBJ2-2; D is undetermined. The germline V and J ends were trimmed by 4 bases and 6 bases, with 10 bases remaining between them. This CDR3 spans 13 amino acids. The germline V gene has CDR1 SGDLS and CDR2 YYNGEE. This CDR3 reads CASSKTPSGELFF. In DNA form, the CDR3 reads TGTGCCAGCAGCAAAACACCCTCCGGGGAGCTGTTTTTT.

This chain uses TRBV11-2 with TRBJ2-7; 8 nucleotides line up with TRBD1. This CDR3 contains 14 residues. CDR1 SGHAT and CDR2 FQNNGV come from the germline V gene. V lost 5 bases and J lost 0; bases outside the gene matches: 3. CDR3 amino acids: CASSPGGGSYEQYF. Here the CDR3 DNA reads TGTGCCAGCAGCCCAGGGGGCGGCTCCTACGAGCAGTACTTC.

The chain combines TRBV4-2 with TRBJ1-3, with D maybe TRBD1 (5 bases). The germline V gene encodes CDR1 LGHNA and CDR2 YNFKEQ. The CDR3 is 17 residues long. The V end was cut by 4 bases, the J end by 1 base, with 17 bases between. CDR3 in amino acids: CASSRARGGASGNTIYF. The DNA for the CDR3 is TGTGCCAGCAGCCGCGCAAGAGGAGGGGCATCTGGAAACACCATATATTTT.

V is TRBV6-1 and J is TRBJ1-2; unclear D gene. The germline gives CDR1 MNHNS, CDR2 SASEGT. The V gene lost 3 bases and the J gene lost 5 bases, with 7 bases spanning the gap. This CDR3 spans 12 amino acids. The CDR3 loop reads CASSDRWYGYTF. In DNA, the CDR3 is TGTGCCAGCAGTGACCGGTGGTATGGCTACACCTTC.